The subject of this entry is one T cell receptor beta chain. Its antigen is not identified. Produced via immunoSEQ multiplex PCR; TCRdb's table is partial and in-frame only. The sample records approximately 70,000 clones, approximately 88% being singletons. This sample was included in a study of T cell responses to AZD1222 COVID-19 vaccine. Findings of the study overall: The span of vaccine-associated CD4 TCRs extended across spike, with dominance at 160-218 and 743-854. The breadth and depth of Spike-specific TCRs increased once two AZD1222 doses had been given. Donors were mostly white British, more females; clonal diversity possibly underestimated.

V shed 4 bases and J 2 bases; nucleotides not matched to a gene: 11. In germline, CDR1 is SGHRS, CDR2 YFSETQ. The CDR3 length is 17 residues. The TCR originated in an adult who received the MenACWY meningococcal vaccine as a control. Source: peripheral blood, taken 28 days after the second dose of the MenACWY control vaccine. This chain uses TRBV5-1 with TRBJ1-5; 8 nucleotides match TRBD1. For the CDR3, the DNA is TGCGCCAGCAGCAGTCCAGGGGGCGTAACCGGCAATCAGCCCCAGCATTTT. It yields the protein CASSSPGGVTGNQPQHF.